These 20 T cell receptor beta chains came from one sample sequenced in a study of Ad26.COV2.S vaccination and SARS-CoV-2 variants. Generated by immunoSEQ multiplex PCR, the TCRdb table keeps only in-frame clones and is missing some. The repertoire includes around 340,000 clones, 85% to 90% of them detected once, and roughly 5% sits in the top ten. Treatment noted: around 19 received Ad26.COV2.S at low or high dose, single or two shots; about 5 received placebo; per-sample allocation not given. The samples date from day 63 after the first vaccine or placebo injection. The sequenced sample was peripheral blood, obtained in a trial of Ad26.COV2.S vaccine versus placebo. The receptors were gathered from a person aged 18-60 years who received the Ad26.COV2.S COVID-19 vaccine or a placebo.

The chain employs TRBV5-4 and TRBJ2-2; 10 bases agree with TRBD2. V trimming: 5 bases; J trimming: 0 bases; junction bases outside the gene matches: 1. Germline V gene lookup returns CDR1 SGHNT and CDR2 YYREEE (reference sequence). The CDR3 consists of 15 residues. The CDR3: CASRLAGTNTGELFF. The CDR3 DNA reads as TGTGCCAGCAGACTAGCGGGGACGAACACCGGGGAGCTGTTTTTT.

The chain employs TRBV19 and TRBJ1-1; 7 bases map to TRBD1. In germline, CDR1 is LNHDA, CDR2 SQIVND (reference sequence). CDR3 length: 13 amino acids. With V trimmed by 6 bases and J by 9 bases, 10 bases remained unmatched. As DNA, the CDR3 is TGTGCCAGTAGGCGTCAGGGGGGCTCGCAAGCTTTCTTT. Translation gives CASRRQGGSQAFF.

The chain carries TRBV12-3 or TRBV12-4 and TRBJ1-2; D uncertain. Trimming cost V 2 bases and J 4 bases, with 8 bases left between them. The CDR3 is made up of 13 amino acids. The CDR3 here is CASSLSTAYGYTF. In DNA, the CDR3 is TGTGCCAGCAGTTTATCTACGGCCTATGGCTACACCTTC.

As regards this clone: The sample has other DNA sequences that encode this CDR3 too. The chain links TRBV15 to TRBJ2-7, with 8 nucleotides matching TRBD1. The V segment lost 3 bases and the J segment 1 base; nucleotides outside the gene matches: 2. Germline-derived CDR1 and CDR2 are LNHNV and YYDKDF (reference sequence). The CDR3 covers 14 residues. The CDR3 here is CATSRDRASYEQYF. The DNA for the CDR3 is TGTGCCACCAGCAGGGACAGGGCATCCTACGAGCAGTACTTC.

V gene TRBV7-2 combines with J gene TRBJ2-7; D is tentatively TRBD1 or TRBD2 (6 bases each). Trimming shortened V by 5 bases and J by 7 bases, and 21 bases separated the two germline ends. This CDR3 has 15 residues. Germline-derived CDR1 and CDR2 are SGHTA and FQGNSA. The CDR3 DNA sequence: TGTGCCAGCAGCCCCCGGGCGAGGGGGGCGATTGAGCAGTACTTC. This codes for CASSPRARGAIEQYF.

The chain links TRBV28 to TRBJ2-5; 7 bases map to TRBD2. This CDR3 spans 15 amino acids. CDR1 and CDR2 (germline): MDHEN, SYDVKM. V was pared by 5 bases and J by 2 bases, with 8 bases of the junction left unmatched. Here the CDR3 DNA reads TGTGCCAGCAGTCCCCCGGGGGGAAAGCAAGAGACCCAGTACTTC. It is translated as CASSPPGGKQETQYF.

V gene TRBV9 combines with J gene TRBJ1-1, with 7 bases that match TRBD1. The CDR3 runs to 13 residues. Unmatched junction bases numbered 8, after V lost 2 bases and J lost 10 bases. The germline V gene has CDR1 SGDLS and CDR2 YYNGEE. The CDR3 sequence: CASSVTRDSAAFF. The CDR3 DNA sequence: TGTGCCAGCAGCGTCACCCGGGACAGCGCAGCTTTCTTT.

The table lists this clone with a count of one. The chain joins TRBV6-2 or TRBV6-3 to TRBJ2-1; 7 bases align to TRBD1. The V gene's germline CDR1 is MNHEY and CDR2 SVGEGT. This CDR3 is built from 14 residues. The V and J ends lost 4 bases and 8 bases, in that order; junction bases with no gene match: 8. The CDR3 region is CASSSLDREDEQFF. The CDR3 coding sequence is TGTGCCAGCAGTTCCCTCGACAGGGAAGATGAGCAGTTCTTC.

The chain joins TRBV30 to TRBJ2-7; 7 positions match TRBD1. Germline V gene data show CDR1 as GTSNPN and CDR2 as SVGIG (reference sequence). The ends lost 4 bases at V and 7 bases at J; junction bases unmatched: 7. The CDR3 runs 12 residues. The CDR3 reads CAWKGAFGEQYF. The CDR3 nucleotides are TGTGCCTGGAAGGGGGCTTTCGGGGAGCAGTACTTC.

J is TRBJ1-3 and V is TRBV5-1; the D is unclear. V shed 0 bases and J shed 2 bases, with 6 bases lying between them. Germline V gene sequence: CDR1 SGHRS, CDR2 YFSETQ. CDR3 size: 14 residues. CDR3 bases: TGCGCCAGCAGCTTGGAGGGAACTGGAAACACCATATATTTT. This codes for CASSLEGTGNTIYF. The full variable domain, rest sourced from reference TRBV5-1 and TRBJ1-3, is KAGVTQTPRYLIKTRGQQVTLSCSPISGHRSVSWYQQTPGQGLQFLFEYFSETQRNKGNFPGRFSGRQFSNSRSEMNVSTLELGDSALYLCASSLEGTGNTIYFGEGSWLTVV.

A single count supports this clone. J is TRBJ1-1 and V is TRBV27, with TRBD1 identical over 8 bases. Germline lookup yields CDR1 MNHEY and CDR2 SMNVEV (reference sequence). This CDR3 region has 15 residues. The junction had 7 bases not matched to a gene; V was cut back by 6 bases and J by 1 base. As DNA, the CDR3 is TGTGCCAGCAGCGTACCCGGACAGGGGAACACTGAAGCTTTCTTT. Amino acids: CASSVPGQGNTEAFF.

This chain connects TRBV7-6 to TRBJ2-3; TRBD2 aligns across 12 bases. V shed 2 bases and J 2 bases; nucleotides not matched to a gene: 8. This CDR3 is built from 18 residues. Germline-derived CDR1 and CDR2 are SGHVS and FNYEAQ. In DNA form, the CDR3 reads TGTGCCAGCAGCTTAAAATCCAGACTAGCGGGAGTCACAGATACGCAGTATTTT. This sequence encodes CASSLKSRLAGVTDTQYF.

CDR3 loop: CASSEYLAGGRNEQFF. DNA of the CDR3: TGCGCCAGCAGTGAGTACCTAGCGGGAGGAAGAAATGAGCAGTTCTTC. The chain carries TRBV10-1 and TRBJ2-1, with 11 nucleotides matching TRBD2. This CDR3 is built from 16 residues. Per the germline V gene, CDR1 is WNHNN and CDR2 is SYGVQD (reference sequence). The V segment lost 1 base and the J segment 7 bases; nucleotides outside the gene matches: 6.

A single count supports this clone. This rearrangement joins TRBV10-3 to TRBJ2-5, with 9 bases lining up with TRBD2. In germline, CDR1 is ENHRY, CDR2 SYGVKD. Germline trimming cut 1 base from V and 2 bases from J; bases unmatched to any gene: 11. The length of the CDR3 is 18 residues. The CDR3: CAISEFPSGTKLQETQYF. For the CDR3, the DNA is TGTGCCATCAGTGAGTTTCCTAGCGGGACAAAACTTCAAGAGACCCAGTACTTC.

Comments on this clone: Other nucleotide sequences from this sample produce the same CDR3. The chain couples TRBV5-1 to TRBJ1-5; tentative D call: TRBD1 (5 bases). This CDR3 is built from 15 residues. CDR1 is SGHRS, CDR2 YFSETQ, per germline. V was pared by 0 bases and J by 3 bases, with 10 bases between. CDR3 loop: CASSLGQGDNQPQHF. DNA for the CDR3: TGCGCCAGCAGCTTGGGGCAGGGTGACAATCAGCCCCAGCATTTT.

The chain is built from TRBV28 and TRBJ1-5; D perhaps matches TRBD1 (5 bases). CDR1 and CDR2 from the germline V gene are MDHEN and SYDVKM. Trimming removed 7 bases from V and 3 bases from J, with 13 bases in between. The CDR3 extends over 14 amino acids. CDR3 DNA: TGTGCCAGCAATCTGGGGCGTCTCAATCAGCCCCAGCATTTT. Residues: CASNLGRLNQPQHF. Looking up the rest from reference TRBV28 and TRBJ1-5 gives the full variable domain: DVKVTQSSRYLVKRTGEKVFLECVQDMDHENMFWYRQDPGLGLRLIYFSYDVKMKEKGDIPEGYSVSREKKERFSLILESASTNQTSMYLCASNLGRLNQPQHFGDGTRLSIL.

The rearrangement joins TRBV6-2 or TRBV6-3 to TRBJ1-5; D is undetermined. The germline V gene encodes CDR1 MNHEY and CDR2 SVGEGT. The CDR3 is made up of 14 amino acids. Trimming removed 5 bases at V and 4 bases at J, with 12 bases between. CDR3 DNA sequence: TGTGCCAGCAGTAGCTACAGCTTTAATCAGCCCCAGCATTTT. Its protein product is CASSSYSFNQPQHF.

The chain has TRBV5-1 and TRBJ2-3, with TRBD2 identical over 10 bases. This CDR3 spans 16 amino acids. In germline, CDR1 is SGHRS, CDR2 YFSETQ. The ends lost 6 bases at V and 1 base at J; junction bases unmatched: 8. CDR3 sequence reads: CASTRTSGKGTDTQYF. Written as DNA, the CDR3 is TGCGCCAGCACCAGGACTAGCGGAAAAGGCACAGATACGCAGTATTTT. Based on the CDR3 plus reference TRBV5-1 and TRBJ2-3, the full variable domain is KAGVTQTPRYLIKTRGQQVTLSCSPISGHRSVSWYQQTPGQGLQFLFEYFSETQRNKGNFPGRFSGRQFSNSRSEMNVSTLELGDSALYLCASTRTSGKGTDTQYFGPGTRLTVL.

The chain has TRBV11-2 and TRBJ2-1; a weak D match, TRBD1 (6 bases). The germline V gene has CDR1 SGHAT and CDR2 FQNNGV. V lost 5 bases and J 0 bases, leaving 8 bases between the germline ends. There are 14 residues in the CDR3. The CDR3 nucleotides read TGTGCCAGCAGCCTGGACAGCTCCTACAATGAGCAGTTCTTC. Translation gives CASSLDSSYNEQFF.

This rearrangement joins TRBV7-8 to TRBJ2-7; 9 bases fit TRBD1. Per germline, CDR1 SGHVS and CDR2 FQNEAQ. The trim removed 5 bases at V and 2 bases at J, leaving 7 bases unmatched. This CDR3 contains 15 residues. The CDR3, as DNA: TGTGCCAGCAGCGCCGGGACAGGGTTCGCCTACGAGCAGTACTTC. Translating gives CASSAGTGFAYEQYF.